This TCR beta chain was documented in a study of T cells in Graves' hyperthyroidism and ophthalmopathy. Aged 18 to 65, the patients had hyperthyroidism that was newly diagnosed and had lasted under 2 months. Amplified TCR beta CDR3 regions came from RNA transcripts. A first-round RT-PCR of the TCR CDR3 used the HTBI primer set. TCRdb reprocessed the multiplex PCR reads with MiXCR, giving one entry per CDR3 protein. The data contain approximately 630,000 distinct CDR3 sequences, about 17% of them singletons. This clonotype was recorded at least ten times. V dropped 10 bases and J dropped 9 bases, with 18 bases sitting between them. This CDR3 contains 12 residues. CDR1 and CDR2 (germline): MDHEN, SYDVKM.

This TCR was recovered from a woman in her 30s with Graves' hyperthyroidism. The specimen sequenced was blood. This chain uses TRBV28 with TRBJ1-1; D is perhaps TRBD1 (6 bases). The CDR3 coding sequence is TGTGCCATCTGGGGGCCAGAGGGGAAAGCTTTCTTT. This sequence encodes CAIWGPEGKAFF.